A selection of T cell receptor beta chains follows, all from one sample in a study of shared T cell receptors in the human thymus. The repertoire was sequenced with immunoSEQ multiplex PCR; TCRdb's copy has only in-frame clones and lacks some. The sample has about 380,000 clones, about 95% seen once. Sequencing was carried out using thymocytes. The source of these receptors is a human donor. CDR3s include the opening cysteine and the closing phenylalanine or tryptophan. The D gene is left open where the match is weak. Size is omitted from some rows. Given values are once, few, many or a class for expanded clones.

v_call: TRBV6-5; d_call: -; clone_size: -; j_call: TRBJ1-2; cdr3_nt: TGTGCCAGCAGGAACAGGGACATCTATGGCTACACCTTC; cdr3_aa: CASRNRDIYGYTF
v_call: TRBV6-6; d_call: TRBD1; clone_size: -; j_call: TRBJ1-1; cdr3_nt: TGTGCCAGCACTTCGGGACAGGGGGACACTGAAGCTTTCTTT; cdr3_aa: CASTSGQGDTEAFF
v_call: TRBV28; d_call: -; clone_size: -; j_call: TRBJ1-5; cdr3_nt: TGTGCCAGCAACCCCCGGGACACCCTGTTAAGAGCCCAGCATTTT; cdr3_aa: CASNPRDTLLRAQHF
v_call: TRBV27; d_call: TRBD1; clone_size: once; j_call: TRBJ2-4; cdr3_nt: TGTGCCAGCAGTTTACAGGGGGCAACCACCAAAAACATTCAGTACTTC; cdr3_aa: CASSLQGATTKNIQYF
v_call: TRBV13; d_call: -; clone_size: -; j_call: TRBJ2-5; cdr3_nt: TGTGCCAGCAGTCTTGACTCAAAAGAGACCCAGTACTTC; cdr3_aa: CASSLDSKETQYF
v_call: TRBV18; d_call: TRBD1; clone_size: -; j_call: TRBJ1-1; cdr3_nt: TGTGCCAGCTCACCCCTCTACAGGGGGAGGACTGAAGCTTTCTTT; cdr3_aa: CASSPLYRGRTEAFF
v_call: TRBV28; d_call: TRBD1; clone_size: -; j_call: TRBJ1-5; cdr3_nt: TGTGCCAGCAGGGGGACAGGGAATCAGCCTCAGCATTTT; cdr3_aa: CASRGTGNQPQHF
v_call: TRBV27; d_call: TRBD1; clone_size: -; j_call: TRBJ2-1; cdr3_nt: TGTGCCAGCAGTTCTGAGGCGGGACAGGACTACAATGAGCAGTTCTTC; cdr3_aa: CASSSEAGQDYNEQFF
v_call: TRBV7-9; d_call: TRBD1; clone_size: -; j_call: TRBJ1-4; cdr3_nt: TGTGCCAGCAGCTTAGTCCCCCCACCTGGCAGGGGGCAAGAAAAACTGTTTTTT; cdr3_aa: CASSLVPPPGRGQEKLFF
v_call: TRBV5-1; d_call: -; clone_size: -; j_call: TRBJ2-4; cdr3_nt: TGCGCCAGCAGCTTGTATCCGACTAGATCCTGGCGCGGAAACATTCAGTACTTC; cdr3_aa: CASSLYPTRSWRGNIQYF
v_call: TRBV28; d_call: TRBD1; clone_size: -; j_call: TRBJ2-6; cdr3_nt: TGTGCCAGCAGTTTTAAGACAGGGGGCACTGGGGCCAACGTCCTGACTTTC; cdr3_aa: CASSFKTGGTGANVLTF
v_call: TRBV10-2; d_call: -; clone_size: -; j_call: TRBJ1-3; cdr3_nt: TGCGCCAGCAGGAATGACACAAACTCTGGAAACACCATATATTTT; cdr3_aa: CASRNDTNSGNTIYF
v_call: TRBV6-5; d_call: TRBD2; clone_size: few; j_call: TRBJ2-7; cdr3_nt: TGTGCCAGCAGTTATGGGACTAGCGGGCCCGCCTACGAGCAGTACTTC; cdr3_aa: CASSYGTSGPAYEQYF
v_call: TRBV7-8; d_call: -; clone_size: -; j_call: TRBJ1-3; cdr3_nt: TGTGCCAGCAGCTTGGGGGGCGGGAGTGCCTGGGGAAACACCATATATTTT; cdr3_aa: CASSLGGGSAWGNTIYF
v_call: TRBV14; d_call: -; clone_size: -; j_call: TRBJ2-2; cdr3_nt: TGTGCCAGCAGCCAAGCCCCTTATCCACCACAGAACACCGGGGAGCTGTTTTTT; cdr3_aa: CASSQAPYPPQNTGELFF
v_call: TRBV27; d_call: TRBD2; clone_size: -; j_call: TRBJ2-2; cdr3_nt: TGTGCCAGCAGTTTATCCAACCAACAGACTAGCGGGAGGATGGGGGAGCTGTTTTTT; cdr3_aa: CASSLSNQQTSGRMGELFF
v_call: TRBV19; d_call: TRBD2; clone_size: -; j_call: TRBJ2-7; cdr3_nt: TGTGCCAGTAGTCTCAGACTAGCGGGAGGAAGCCCCTACGAGCAGTACTTC; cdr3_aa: CASSLRLAGGSPYEQYF
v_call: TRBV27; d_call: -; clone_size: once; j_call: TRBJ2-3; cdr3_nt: TGTGCCAGCAGTCAGGGGCCGACACCAGATACGCAGTATTTT; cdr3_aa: CASSQGPTPDTQYF
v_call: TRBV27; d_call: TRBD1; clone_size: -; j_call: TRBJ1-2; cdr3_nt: TGTGCCAGCAGTCGTACAGGGGTTGGCTACACCTTC; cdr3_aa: CASSRTGVGYTF
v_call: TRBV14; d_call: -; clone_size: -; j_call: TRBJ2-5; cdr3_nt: TGTGCCAGCAGCCCGATCGCCAGTGGAGAGACCCAGTACTTC; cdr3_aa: CASSPIASGETQYF
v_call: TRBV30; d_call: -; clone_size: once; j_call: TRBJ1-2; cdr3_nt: TGTGCCTGGATTCCTACCGGGGGCCGGGTGAACACCTTC; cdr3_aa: CAWIPTGGRVNTF
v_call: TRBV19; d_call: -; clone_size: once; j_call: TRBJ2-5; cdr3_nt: TGTGCCAGTAGTACCCCCTCTTTCCCGAACGAGACCCAGTACTTC; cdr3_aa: CASSTPSFPNETQYF
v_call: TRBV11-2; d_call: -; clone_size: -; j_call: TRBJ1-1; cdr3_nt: TGTGCCAGCAGCCTGGTAGGGGGGCCGCCCACTGAAGCTTTCTTT; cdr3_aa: CASSLVGGPPTEAFF
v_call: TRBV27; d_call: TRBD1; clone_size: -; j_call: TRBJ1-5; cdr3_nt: TGTGCCAGCAGCCGAACCTGGACAGGGCCCAATCAGCCCCAGCATTTT; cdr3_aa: CASSRTWTGPNQPQHF
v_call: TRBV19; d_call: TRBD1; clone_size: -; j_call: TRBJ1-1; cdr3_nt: TGTGCCAGTAGTATATACCCGACAGGGGGCGAGAGGACTGAAGCTTTCTTT; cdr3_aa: CASSIYPTGGERTEAFF
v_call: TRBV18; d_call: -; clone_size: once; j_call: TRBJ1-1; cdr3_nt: TGTGCCAGCTCACCAAGGGAAAAGGTAACTCGCTCCGTGAACACTGAAGCTTTCTTT; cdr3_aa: CASSPREKVTRSVNTEAFF
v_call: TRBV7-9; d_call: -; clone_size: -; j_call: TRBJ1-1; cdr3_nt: TGTGCCAGCAGCTTTGTTGGGGGTTTGAACACTGAAGCTTTCTTT; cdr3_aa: CASSFVGGLNTEAFF
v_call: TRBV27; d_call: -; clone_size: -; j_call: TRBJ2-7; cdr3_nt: TGTGCCAGCAGTTTGAGGGGCCCCTCCTACGAGCAGTACTTC; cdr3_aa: CASSLRGPSYEQYF
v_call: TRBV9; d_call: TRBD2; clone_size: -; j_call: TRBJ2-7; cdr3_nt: TGTGCCAGCAGCGTAGAATGGGAGGGGTACGAGCAGTACTTC; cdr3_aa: CASSVEWEGYEQYF
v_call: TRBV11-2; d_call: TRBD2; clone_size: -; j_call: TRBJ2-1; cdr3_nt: TGTGCCAGCAGCTTGATGAGGGAGGGTTACAATGAGCAGTTCTTC; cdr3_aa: CASSLMREGYNEQFF
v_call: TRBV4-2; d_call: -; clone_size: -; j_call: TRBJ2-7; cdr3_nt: TGTGCCAGCAGCCAAGATCGAAGACAGGCCCCCTACGAGCAGTACTTC; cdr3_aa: CASSQDRRQAPYEQYF
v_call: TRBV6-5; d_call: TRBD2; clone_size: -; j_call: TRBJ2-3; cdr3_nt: TGTGCCAGCAGTTACACTGGACTAGCGGGAGGTAATACGCAGTATTTT; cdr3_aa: CASSYTGLAGGNTQYF
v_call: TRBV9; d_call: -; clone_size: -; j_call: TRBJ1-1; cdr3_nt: TGTGCCAGCAGCGTAGAAGGAGGGGTGGATAACACTGAAGCTTTCTTT; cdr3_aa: CASSVEGGVDNTEAFF